The clone carrying this T cell receptor beta chain was picked up a small number of times. The target antigen is unknown. The sample belongs to a study of T cells after yellow fever vaccination. TCR cDNA was made by 5'RACE template switching, adding a universal primer site and UMIs. TCRdb processed the 5' RACE reads anew with MiXCR; each CDR3 protein has one entry. The sample lists a few hundred thousand distinct CDR3 sequences; approximately 10% were seen once. Regarding the study as a whole: Shared CD4/CD8 clonotypes were a small share, likely from convergent recombination. At about 97% for CD4 and roughly 87% for CD8, most primary-vaccination clones showed up again after the booster.

This CDR3 contains 15 residues. The V segment lost 4 bases and the J segment 6 bases; nucleotides outside the gene matches: 6. Germline CDR1 and CDR2: SGHRS and YFSETQ. V and J are TRBV5-1 and TRBJ2-2; TRBD1 matches 10 bases. The clonotype originates from a man younger than 30 who received the YFV17D yellow fever vaccine. The sequenced sample was CD4+ T cells sorted from PBMCs, obtained 5 days after the yellow fever booster vaccination. The chain's CDR3 is CASSLRTGGPGELFF. Written as DNA, the CDR3 is TGCGCCAGCAGCCTCCGGACAGGGGGGCCCGGGGAGCTGTTTTTT.